The source of this T cell receptor beta chain is a study of T cells in Graves' hyperthyroidism and ophthalmopathy. Amplification of TCR beta CDR3 regions used RNA as the template. First-round RT-PCR of the TCR CDR3 relied on the HTBI primer set. TCRdb re-derived calls from the multiplex PCR reads in MiXCR, one entry per CDR3 protein. The table has fewer than 700,000 distinct CDR3 sequences, under 20% seen once. At least ten counts were recorded for this clonotype. V shed 3 bases, J shed 4 bases, and the junction held 0 bases outside the gene matches. This CDR3 is built from 13 residues. Germline values: CDR1 SGHRS, CDR2 YFSETQ.

Specimen: blood. The chain uses TRBV5-1 and TRBJ1-1; 10 bases map to TRBD1. This TCR was recovered from a woman in her twenties or thirties with Graves' hyperthyroidism. CDR3 region: CASSWDRGTEAFF. The DNA for the CDR3 is TGCGCCAGCAGCTGGGACAGGGGCACTGAAGCTTTCTTT.